A selection of T cell receptor beta chains follows, all from one sample in a study of beta chain features in type 1 diabetes. TCRdb's table, derived via immunoSEQ multiplex PCR, lists solely in-frame clones and lacks some. The table has some 350,000 clones, about 14% seen once. The sample was naive CD4+ T cells from blood. The receptors originated from a woman between 18 and 30 years old with type 1 diabetes. Both conserved end residues are part of each CDR3. Fields, in order: D gene, clone size, J gene, V gene, CDR3 DNA, CDR3 protein. The D gene is left open where the match is weak. Rows give clone size only sometimes, using once, few, many, or a class for an expanded clone.

. few TRBJ1-1 TRBV4-2 TGTGCCAGCAGCCAAGATTCAGGGATCCCCGAAGCTTTCTTT CASSQDSGIPEAFF
. few TRBJ1-1 TRBV18 TGTGCCAGCTCACCATTTGAAGGGGAGGCGAACACTGAAGCTTTCTTT CASSPFEGEANTEAFF
TRBD2 few TRBJ2-1 TRBV5-1 TGCGCCAGCAGCTTGGGGACTAGCGGATACAATGAGCAGTTCTTC CASSLGTSGYNEQFF
TRBD2 . TRBJ2-1 TRBV19 TGTGCCAGTAGTATTAGGGGACTAGCGCCTTACAATGAGCAGTTCTTC CASSIRGLAPYNEQFF
. few TRBJ2-1 TRBV7-9 TGTGCCAGCAGCTCCTTAGTGTACAATGAGCAGTTCTTC CASSSLVYNEQFF
. . TRBJ1-1 TRBV11-3 TGTGCCAGCCTTAGAGGTGACAGGAACACTGAAGCTTTCTTT CASLRGDRNTEAFF
TRBD1 few TRBJ1-2 TRBV19 TGTGCCACACGAGCGACAGGGGGCGAGTATGGCTACACCTTC CATRATGGEYGYTF
TRBD1 few TRBJ2-5 TRBV18 TGTGCCAGCTGTTGGACAGGGGATGGAGAGACCCAGTACTTC CASCWTGDGETQYF
. few TRBJ2-3 TRBV10-3 TGTGCCATCAGTGAGTCGATAGGAGCAAAAGGGCAGTATTTT CAISESIGAKGQYF
TRBD2 . TRBJ2-7 TRBV18 TGTGCCAGCTCACCACTAGGGCGGGGGTACGAGCAGTACTTC CASSPLGRGYEQYF
. few TRBJ2-7 TRBV18 TGTGCCAGCTCACCAATCGGGACACACTCCTACGAGCAGTACTTC CASSPIGTHSYEQYF
TRBD1 few TRBJ1-2 TRBV19 TGTGCCAGTACCTCGGACAGGAACTATGGCTACACCTTC CASTSDRNYGYTF
TRBD1 . TRBJ2-1 TRBV7-2 TGTGCCAGCAGCGCCGACAGGGGTACCTACAATGAGCAGTTCTTC CASSADRGTYNEQFF
TRBD1 few TRBJ1-5 TRBV18 TGTGCCAGCTCACCATACCCGACAGGGGGGAGCAATCAGCCCCAGCATTTT CASSPYPTGGSNQPQHF
. few TRBJ1-4 TRBV30 TGTGCCTGGAGTGTAGTGTCCCCGGGGAAACTGTTTTTT CAWSVVSPGKLFF
. . TRBJ2-6 TRBV14 TGTGCCAGCAGCCAAGGAGGGACAGGGGCCAACGTCCTGACTTTC CASSQGGTGANVLTF
TRBD1 . TRBJ2-3 TRBV6-5 TGTGCCAGCAGCCTACAGGGGCGATCAGATACGCAGTATTTT CASSLQGRSDTQYF
. few TRBJ2-5 TRBV14 TGTGCCAGCAGCCAAGAGCAGGGCGGAAGATCCCCCGAAGAGACCCAGTACTTC CASSQEQGGRSPEETQYF
. few TRBJ2-1 TRBV4-1 TGCGCCAGCAGCCAAGTACCAGCGGAACACTACAATGAGCAGTTCTTC CASSQVPAEHYNEQFF
. few TRBJ1-1 TRBV30 TGTGCCTGGAGTCCTGAGCGGGGGGCTTTCTTT CAWSPERGAFF
. . TRBJ1-5 TRBV28 TGTGCCAGCAGTCGATTCGGGGGGAGCAATCAGCCCCAGCATTTT CASSRFGGSNQPQHF
. . TRBJ2-3 TRBV18 TGTGCCAGCTCACCGACTGCTAGCACAGATACGCAGTATTTT CASSPTASTDTQYF
TRBD1 . TRBJ2-3 TRBV25-1 TGTGCCAGCAGTAGACAGGGTTTCACAGATACGCAGTATTTT CASSRQGFTDTQYF
. . TRBJ2-7 TRBV14 TGTGCCAGCAAAAGGGGGACTACCTCCTACGAGCAGTACTTC CASKRGTTSYEQYF